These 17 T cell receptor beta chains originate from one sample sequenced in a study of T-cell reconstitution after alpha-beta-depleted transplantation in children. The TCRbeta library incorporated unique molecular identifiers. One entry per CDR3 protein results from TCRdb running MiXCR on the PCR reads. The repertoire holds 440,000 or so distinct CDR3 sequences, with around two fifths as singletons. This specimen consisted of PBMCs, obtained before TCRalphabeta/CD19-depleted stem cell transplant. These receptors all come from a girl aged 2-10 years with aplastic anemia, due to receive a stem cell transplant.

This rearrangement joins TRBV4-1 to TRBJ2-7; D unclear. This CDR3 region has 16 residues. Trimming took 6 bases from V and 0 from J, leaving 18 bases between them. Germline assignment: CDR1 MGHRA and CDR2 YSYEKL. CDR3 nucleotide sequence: TGCGCCAGCAGGCACCGGGCGGCCCTGAGCTCCTACGAGCAGTACTTC. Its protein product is CASRHRAALSSYEQYF.

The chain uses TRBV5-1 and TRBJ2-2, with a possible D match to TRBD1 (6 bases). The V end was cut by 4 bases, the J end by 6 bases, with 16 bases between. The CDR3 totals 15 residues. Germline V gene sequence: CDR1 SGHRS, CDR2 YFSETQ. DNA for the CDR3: TGCGCCAGCAGCAACAGGGTGGACAGAGCCGGGGAGCTGTTTTTT. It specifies CASSNRVDRAGELFF. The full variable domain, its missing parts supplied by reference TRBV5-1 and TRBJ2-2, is KAGVTQTPRYLIKTRGQQVTLSCSPISGHRSVSWYQQTPGQGLQFLFEYFSETQRNKGNFPGRFSGRQFSNSRSEMNVSTLELGDSALYLCASSNRVDRAGELFFGEGSRLTVL.

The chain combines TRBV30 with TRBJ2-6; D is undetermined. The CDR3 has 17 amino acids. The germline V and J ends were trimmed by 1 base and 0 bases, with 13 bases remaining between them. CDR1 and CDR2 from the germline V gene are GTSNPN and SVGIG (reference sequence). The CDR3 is CAWSDPPPVSGANVLTF. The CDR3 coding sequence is TGTGCCTGGAGTGACCCTCCTCCTGTCTCTGGGGCCAACGTCCTGACTTTC.

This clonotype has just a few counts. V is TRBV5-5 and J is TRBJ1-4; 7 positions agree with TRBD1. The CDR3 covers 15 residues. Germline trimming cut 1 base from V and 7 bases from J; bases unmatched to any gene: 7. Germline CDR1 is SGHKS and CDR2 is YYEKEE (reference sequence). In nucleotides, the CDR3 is TGTGCCAGCAGCTTGCTAAGGGGGCGGGCTGAAAAACTGTTTTTT. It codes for CASSLLRGRAEKLFF.

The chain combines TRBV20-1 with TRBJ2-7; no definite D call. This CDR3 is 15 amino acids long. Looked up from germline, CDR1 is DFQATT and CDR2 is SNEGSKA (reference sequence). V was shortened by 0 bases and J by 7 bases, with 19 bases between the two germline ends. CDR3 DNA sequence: TGCAGTGCTAGAGATCACAGAGATATTTGGAGAGAGCAGTACTTC. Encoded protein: CSARDHRDIWREQYF.

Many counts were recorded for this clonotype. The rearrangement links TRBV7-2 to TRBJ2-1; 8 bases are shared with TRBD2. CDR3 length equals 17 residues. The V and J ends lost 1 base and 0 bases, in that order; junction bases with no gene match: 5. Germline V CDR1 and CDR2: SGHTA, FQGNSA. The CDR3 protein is CASSLGFSGSSYNEQFF. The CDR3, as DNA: TGTGCCAGCAGCTTAGGCTTCAGCGGGAGCTCCTACAATGAGCAGTTCTTC.

The CDR3 coding sequence is TGTGCCAGCTCACCTCCCGGACAGGGGGCTCACAATGAGCAGTTCTTC. Amino acid sequence: CASSPPGQGAHNEQFF. The rearrangement links TRBV18 to TRBJ2-1; 11 bases line up with TRBD1. The CDR3 is 16 amino acids. Germline V gene data show CDR1 as KGHSH and CDR2 as LQKENI. Unmatched junction bases numbered 6, after V lost 3 bases and J lost 5 bases.

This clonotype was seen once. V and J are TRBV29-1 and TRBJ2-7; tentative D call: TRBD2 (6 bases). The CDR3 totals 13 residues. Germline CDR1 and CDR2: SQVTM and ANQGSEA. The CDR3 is CRGVREQLYEQYF. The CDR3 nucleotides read TGCAGGGGCGTCCGGGAGCAACTTTACGAGCAGTACTTC.

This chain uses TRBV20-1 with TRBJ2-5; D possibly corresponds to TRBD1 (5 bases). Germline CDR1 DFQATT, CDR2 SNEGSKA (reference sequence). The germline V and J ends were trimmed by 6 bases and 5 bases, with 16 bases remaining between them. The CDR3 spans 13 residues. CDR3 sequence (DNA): TGCAGTGCCCGGACCTGGGGCCGGGAGACCCAGTACTTC. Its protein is CSARTWGRETQYF.

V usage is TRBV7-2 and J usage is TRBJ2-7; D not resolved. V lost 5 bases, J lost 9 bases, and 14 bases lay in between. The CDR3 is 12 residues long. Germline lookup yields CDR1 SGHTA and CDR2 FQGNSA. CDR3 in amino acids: CASSGNKEVQYF. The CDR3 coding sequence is TGTGCCAGCAGCGGTAACAAGGAAGTGCAGTACTTC.

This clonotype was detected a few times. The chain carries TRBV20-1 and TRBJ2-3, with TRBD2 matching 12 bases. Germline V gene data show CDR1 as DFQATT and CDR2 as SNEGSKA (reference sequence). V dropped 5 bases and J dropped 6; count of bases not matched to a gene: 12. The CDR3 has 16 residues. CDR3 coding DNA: TGCAGTGCTTCTCCCCTGGGGACTAGCGGGTGGGATACGCAGTATTTT. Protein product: CSASPLGTSGWDTQYF.

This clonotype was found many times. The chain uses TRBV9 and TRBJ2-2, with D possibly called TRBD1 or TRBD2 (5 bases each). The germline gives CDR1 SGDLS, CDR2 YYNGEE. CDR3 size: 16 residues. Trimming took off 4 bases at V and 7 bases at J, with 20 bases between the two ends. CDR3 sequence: CASSPRTGTLVGELFF. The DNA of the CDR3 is TGTGCCAGCAGCCCCCGGACCGGGACCCTGGTCGGGGAGCTGTTTTTT. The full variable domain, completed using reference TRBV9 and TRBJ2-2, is DSGVTQTPKHLITATGQRVTLRCSPRSGDLSVYWYQQSLDQGLQFLIQYYNGEERAKGNILERFSAQQFPDLHSELNLSSLELGDSALYFCASSPRTGTLVGELFFGEGSRLTVL.

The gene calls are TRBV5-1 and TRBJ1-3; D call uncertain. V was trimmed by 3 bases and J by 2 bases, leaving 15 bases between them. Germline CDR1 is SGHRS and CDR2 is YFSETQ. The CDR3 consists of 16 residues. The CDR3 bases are TGCGCCAGCAGCTACCGGACCGCGGGTACTGGAAACACCATATATTTT. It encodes CASSYRTAGTGNTIYF.

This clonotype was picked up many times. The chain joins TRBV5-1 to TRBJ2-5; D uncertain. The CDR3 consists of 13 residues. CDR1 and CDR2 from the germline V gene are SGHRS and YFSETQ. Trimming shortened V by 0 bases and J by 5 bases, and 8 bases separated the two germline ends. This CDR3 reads CASSLGPMETQYF. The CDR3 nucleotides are TGCGCCAGCAGCTTGGGCCCAATGGAGACCCAGTACTTC.

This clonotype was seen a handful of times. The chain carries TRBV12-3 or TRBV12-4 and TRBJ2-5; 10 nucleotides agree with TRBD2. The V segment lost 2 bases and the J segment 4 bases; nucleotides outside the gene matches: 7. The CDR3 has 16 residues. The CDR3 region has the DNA TGTGCCAGCAGTTTACGTAGCGGGAGGAGGCGAGAGACCCAGTACTTC. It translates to CASSLRSGRRRETQYF.

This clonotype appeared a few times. CDR3 residues: CASSLPGSNQPQHF. CDR3 coding DNA: TGTGCCAGCAGCTTACCGGGCAGCAATCAGCCCCAGCATTTT. This chain joins TRBV7-9 and TRBJ1-5; D ambiguous. Germline-derived CDR1 and CDR2 are SEHNR and FQNEAQ (reference sequence). Trimming shortened V by 2 bases and J by 1 base, and 6 bases separated the two germline ends. CDR3 length equals 14 residues.

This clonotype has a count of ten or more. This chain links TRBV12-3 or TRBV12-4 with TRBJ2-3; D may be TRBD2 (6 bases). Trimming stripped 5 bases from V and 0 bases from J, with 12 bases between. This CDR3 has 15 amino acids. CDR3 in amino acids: CASSPPGLSTDTQYF. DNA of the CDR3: TGTGCCAGCAGTCCGCCCGGACTAAGCACAGATACGCAGTATTTT.